These 18 T cell receptor beta chains share one sample of origin, sequenced in a study of OX40 agonist ivuxolimab in advanced cancers. The repertoire was sequenced with immunoSEQ multiplex PCR; TCRdb's copy has only in-frame clones and lacks some. The sample includes around 71,000 clones, around four fifths seen only once; the top ten take 5% to 6%. Material: CD4+ or CD8+ T cells sorted from blood, obtained in a trial of the OX40 agonist ivuxolimab. Receptors originate from an adult with an advanced solid tumor such as melanoma, head and neck, liver or kidney cancer.

J is TRBJ2-5 and V is TRBV6-6; 7 positions match TRBD1. The J call could be wrong; TRBJ2-7 is a better fit for the DNA end. The CDR3 is 14 amino acids. Germline values: CDR1 MNHNY, CDR2 SVGAGI (reference sequence). This CDR3 reads CASSYRDRQSEQYF. CDR3 coding DNA: TGTGCCAGCAGTTACCGGGACAGACAGTCCGAGCAGTACTTC.

By share, this clone ranks as medium-sized. The chain employs TRBV19 and TRBJ1-1; TRBD1 agrees at 8 bases. Germline V gives CDR1 LNHDA, CDR2 SQIVND (reference sequence). Trimming cost V 8 bases and J 9 bases; bases outside gene matches: 11. The CDR3 runs 13 residues. CDR3 protein: CASLAGQGRKAFF. The DNA for the CDR3 is TGTGCCAGTTTGGCCGGACAGGGCAGAAAAGCTTTCTTT.

The gene calls are TRBV4-3 and TRBJ2-1; 10 nucleotides match TRBD2. From germline, CDR1 is LGHNA and CDR2 YSLEER. CDR3 length: 17 amino acids. V shed 0 bases and J 9 bases; nucleotides not matched to a gene: 11. The CDR3 protein is CASSQDLWGLANGEQFF. In DNA form, the CDR3 reads TGCGCCAGCAGCCAAGATTTATGGGGACTAGCGAACGGTGAGCAGTTCTTC.

The V gene is TRBV9, the J gene TRBJ2-1, with 7 positions matching TRBD2. Germline trimming cut 0 bases from V and 7 bases from J; bases unmatched to any gene: 7. The CDR3 contains 15 residues. CDR1 and CDR2 (germline): SGDLS, YYNGEE. CDR3 sequence reads: CASSVGGQAGNEQFF. CDR3 nucleotide sequence: TGTGCCAGCAGCGTAGGAGGACAAGCGGGGAATGAGCAGTTCTTC.

The chain joins TRBV19 to TRBJ2-1, with TRBD1 identical over 11 bases. The CDR3 totals 16 residues. Trimming cost V 6 bases and J 4 bases; bases outside gene matches: 8. Germline CDR1 LNHDA, CDR2 SQIVND (reference sequence). CDR3 protein: CASSSSDRGLYNEQFF. The CDR3 nucleotides are TGTGCCAGTAGCAGCTCGGACAGGGGGCTTTACAATGAGCAGTTCTTC.

This chain joins TRBV7-8 and TRBJ2-1; 15 bases line up with TRBD2. The CDR3 length is 15 residues. Looked up from germline, CDR1 is SGHVS and CDR2 is FQNEAQ. V dropped 1 base and J dropped 15; count of bases not matched to a gene: 7. The CDR3 loop is CASSLGGTSGGIGFF. CDR3 coding DNA: TGTGCCAGCAGCTTAGGAGGGACTAGCGGGGGGATCGGGTTCTTC.

This chain connects TRBV2 to TRBJ2-3; D is uncertain. Germline CDR1 is SNHLY and CDR2 is FYNNEI. Trimming stripped 10 bases from V and 6 bases from J, with 14 bases between. CDR3 length: 12 residues. The CDR3 DNA reads as TGTGCCACCTTCTCTTCCTTGGATACGCAGTATTTT. Encoded protein: CATFSSLDTQYF.

CDR3 in amino acids: CASSPWQGTPYNEQFF. CDR3 nucleotide sequence: TGTGCCAGCTCACCGTGGCAGGGTACACCCTACAATGAGCAGTTCTTC. This chain connects TRBV18 to TRBJ2-1; D may be TRBD1 (5 bases). Per the germline V gene, CDR1 is KGHSH and CDR2 is LQKENI. There are 16 residues in the CDR3. Deletions cut 3 bases from V and 2 bases from J, with 14 bases between.

This chain connects TRBV5-6 to TRBJ1-5; 10 nucleotides line up with TRBD1. Per the germline V gene, CDR1 is SGHDT and CDR2 is YYEEEE. J was trimmed by 0 bases and V by 4 bases; bases with no gene match: 4. This CDR3 spans 16 amino acids. The CDR3 protein is CASSRDRGRSNQPQHF. For the CDR3, the DNA is TGTGCCAGCAGCCGGGACAGGGGCCGTAGCAATCAGCCCCAGCATTTT.

This sequence joins TRBV7-2 and TRBJ2-7, with 9 bases identical to TRBD1. The CDR3 runs 14 residues. Trimming took 3 bases from V and 6 from J; bases not matched to a gene: 6. Germline CDR1 SGHTA, CDR2 FQGNSA. As DNA, the CDR3 is TGTGCCAGCAGCTTCTGGACAGGGGTGGGCGAGCAGTACTTC. Protein product: CASSFWTGVGEQYF.

The chain links TRBV6-5 to TRBJ2-7; D unclear. Germline loops: CDR1 MNHEY, CDR2 SVGAGI. Trimming cost V 2 bases and J 6 bases, with 11 bases left between them. The CDR3 covers 13 residues. CDR3 region: CASSYRQSGEQYF. In DNA form, the CDR3 reads TGTGCCAGCAGTTACAGACAATCCGGCGAGCAGTACTTC.

This clone appeared a single time. This rearrangement joins TRBV7-9 to TRBJ1-2, with D perhaps TRBD1 (5 bases). The germline gives CDR1 SEHNR, CDR2 FQNEAQ (reference sequence). Trimming stripped 1 base from V and 7 bases from J, with 13 bases between. The CDR3 spans 14 residues. The CDR3: CASSLDRGLVGYTF. As DNA, the CDR3 is TGTGCCAGCAGCTTAGATCGGGGGTTGGTTGGCTACACCTTC.

The sample holds one count of this clone. V and J are TRBV19 and TRBJ2-1, with 10 bases that match TRBD1. The CDR3 covers 16 residues. From germline, CDR1 is LNHDA and CDR2 SQIVND (reference sequence). Trimming took 1 base from V and 5 from J; bases not matched to a gene: 5. The CDR3 DNA is TGTGCCAGTAGTATAGCAGTAGGGACAGGGGACAATGAGCAGTTCTTC. It codes for CASSIAVGTGDNEQFF.

V usage is TRBV5-1 and J usage is TRBJ2-5; TRBD1 aligns across 9 bases. Germline-derived CDR1 and CDR2 are SGHRS and YFSETQ. There are 16 residues in the CDR3. With V trimmed by 4 bases and J by 5 bases, 12 bases remained unmatched. CDR3 region: CASSPPDGTGLETQYF. The CDR3, as DNA: TGCGCCAGCAGCCCCCCCGACGGGACAGGGCTGGAGACCCAGTACTTC.

The chain combines TRBV10-3 with TRBJ1-6; D is possibly TRBD1 (5 bases). The V end was cut by 3 bases, the J end by 9 bases, with 12 bases between. The CDR3 has 14 residues. The germline V gene has CDR1 ENHRY and CDR2 SYGVKD. The CDR3 here is CAISERGGSSPLHF. CDR3 coding DNA: TGTGCCATCAGTGAAAGGGGCGGGTCTTCACCCCTCCACTTT.

The rearrangement links TRBV28 to TRBJ2-4; maybe TRBD1 (5 bases). Germline values: CDR1 MDHEN, CDR2 SYDVKM. The CDR3 has 16 residues. V was pared by 5 bases and J by 0 bases, with 14 bases between. The CDR3 DNA reads TGTGCCAGCAGTAGGGGTGTGGGAATAGCCAAAAACATTCAGTACTTC. Translation: CASSRGVGIAKNIQYF.

Concerning this clone: A read error may produce the germline difference seen at one junction end. The same CDR3 also results from other DNA sequences found in this sample. The V call is TRBV27, the J call TRBJ1-1; D is unclear. The V gene's germline CDR1 is MNHEY and CDR2 SMNVEV (reference sequence). This CDR3 has 13 amino acids. The CDR3: CASSPQLNAEAFF. In DNA form, the CDR3 reads TGTGCCAGCAGCCCCCAGCTGAACGCTGAAGCTTTCTTT.

The rearrangement links TRBV27 to TRBJ1-6; a weak D match, TRBD1 (5 bases). The CDR3 has 16 residues. Germline V gives CDR1 MNHEY, CDR2 SMNVEV (reference sequence). V dropped 8 bases and J dropped 7 bases, with 21 bases sitting between them. Here the CDR3 reads CASGPWDRPRNSPLHF. CDR3 sequence (DNA): TGTGCCAGCGGCCCCTGGGACCGCCCGAGGAATTCACCCCTCCACTTT.